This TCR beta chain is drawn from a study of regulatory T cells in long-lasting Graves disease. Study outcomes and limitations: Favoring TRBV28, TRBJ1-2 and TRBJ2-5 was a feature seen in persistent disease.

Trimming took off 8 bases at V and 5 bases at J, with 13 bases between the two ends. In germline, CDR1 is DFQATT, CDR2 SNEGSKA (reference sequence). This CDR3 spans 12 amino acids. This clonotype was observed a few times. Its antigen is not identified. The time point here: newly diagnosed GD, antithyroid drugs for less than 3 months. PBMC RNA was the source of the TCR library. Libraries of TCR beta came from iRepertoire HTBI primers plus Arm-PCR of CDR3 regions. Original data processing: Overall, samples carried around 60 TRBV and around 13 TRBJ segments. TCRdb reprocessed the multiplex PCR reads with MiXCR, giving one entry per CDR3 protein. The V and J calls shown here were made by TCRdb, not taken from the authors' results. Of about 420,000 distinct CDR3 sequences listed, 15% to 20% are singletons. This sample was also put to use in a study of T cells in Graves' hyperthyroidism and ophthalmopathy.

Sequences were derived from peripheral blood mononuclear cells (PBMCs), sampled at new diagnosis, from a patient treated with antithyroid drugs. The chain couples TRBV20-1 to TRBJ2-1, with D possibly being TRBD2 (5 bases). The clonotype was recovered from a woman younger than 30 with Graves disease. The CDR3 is CSTRRRDNEQFF. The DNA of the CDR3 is TGCAGTACCCGGCGGCGGGACAATGAGCAGTTCTTC.